This T cell receptor beta chain was sequenced in a study of identical twins. Study conclusions and caveats: In monozygotic twins, models underestimated the sharing of out-of-frame TCR alpha.

A template switching step contributed a universal primer site, while unique molecular identifiers were present in the cDNA. Via MiXCR, TCRdb re-called the 5' RACE reads, giving one row per CDR3 protein. The data show 500,000 to 700,000 distinct CDR3 sequences, 7.1% seen once. V was clipped by 1 base and J by 0 bases, with 8 bases between them. The CDR3 consists of 14 residues. Germline assignment: CDR1 SGDLS and CDR2 YYNGEE. This clonotype has just a few counts. Antigen specificity is unknown. The same sample was also studied in work on yellow fever vaccine responses in identical twins. In that study: In identical twins, vaccine T cell responses appeared partly shared and partly individual.

The chain recombines TRBV9 with TRBJ2-7; no clear D. The source is a woman under 30 in good health. The specimen sequenced was PBMCs. In DNA form, the CDR3 reads TGTGCCAGCAGCGTATATGACAACTCCTACGAGCAGTACTTC. Translation: CASSVYDNSYEQYF.